This T cell receptor (beta chain) is drawn from a study of blood T cell repertoires in COVID-19. The method was immunoSEQ multiplex PCR; TCRdb's version includes in-frame clones alone and lacks a portion of them. The data hold about 480,000 clones, with roughly 89% observed a single time. Followed over time, Seattle patients had been enrolled while infection was active. Material: peripheral blood. The TCR comes from a man younger than 30 with COVID-19, enrolled during active disease.

Here the CDR3 DNA reads TGTGCCAGCAGCTCCCCCGGGGCGGGAACCTACGAGCAGTACTTC. This encodes CASSSPGAGTYEQYF. The rearrangement links TRBV11-2 to TRBJ2-7; perhaps TRBD2 as D (6 bases). The V gene lost 4 bases and the J gene lost 2 bases, with 15 bases spanning the gap. The CDR3 covers 15 residues. The germline gives CDR1 SGHAT, CDR2 FQNNGV.